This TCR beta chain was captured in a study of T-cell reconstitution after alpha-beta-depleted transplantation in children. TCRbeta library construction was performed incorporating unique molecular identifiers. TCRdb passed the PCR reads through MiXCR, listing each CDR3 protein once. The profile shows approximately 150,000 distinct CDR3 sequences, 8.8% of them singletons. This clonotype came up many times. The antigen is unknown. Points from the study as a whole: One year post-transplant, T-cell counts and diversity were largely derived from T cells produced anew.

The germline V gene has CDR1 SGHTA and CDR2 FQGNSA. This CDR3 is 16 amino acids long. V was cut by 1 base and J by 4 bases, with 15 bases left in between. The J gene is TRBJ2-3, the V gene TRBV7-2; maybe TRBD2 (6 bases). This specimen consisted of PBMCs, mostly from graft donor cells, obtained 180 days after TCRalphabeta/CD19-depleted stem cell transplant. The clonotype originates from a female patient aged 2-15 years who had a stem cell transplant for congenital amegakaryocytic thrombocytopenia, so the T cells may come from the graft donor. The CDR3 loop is CASSLEGTWIADTQYF. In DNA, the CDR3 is TGTGCCAGCAGCTTAGAGGGGACTTGGATCGCAGATACGCAGTATTTT.